Listed below are T cell receptor beta chains from one sample, sequenced in a study of blood T cell repertoires in COVID-19. Assay: immunoSEQ multiplex PCR; the TCRdb copy retains only in-frame clones and omits some. The repertoire holds 200,000 to 300,000 clones, with around 88% as singletons. Sequenced sample: peripheral blood. These receptors were obtained from a man in his thirties or forties with active or convalescent COVID-19. Both conserved end residues are part of each CDR3. Each record gives: clone size, D gene, V gene, J gene, CDR3 protein, CDR3 DNA. A D gene is named only where the DNA matches it firmly. Size is stated for part of the rows, as once, few or many counts, or as a class when the clone is expanded.

>NA|NA|TRBV6-5|TRBJ1-2
CASSSPYGYTF
TGTGCCAGCAGTTCCCCTTATGGCTACACCTTC
>NA|TRBD2|TRBV6-1|TRBJ2-7
CASSEGLAGSYEQYF
TGTGCCAGCAGTGAGGGTTTAGCGGGGTCCTACGAGCAGTACTTC
>NA|NA|TRBV6-2/TRBV6-3|TRBJ2-3
CASSLAGSTDTQYF
TGTGCCAGCAGTTTGGCCGGGAGCACAGATACGCAGTATTTT
>NA|NA|TRBV7-8|TRBJ1-6
CASSIADGLPNSPLHF
TGTGCCAGCAGCATCGCCGATGGACTGCCGAATTCACCCCTCCACTTT
>NA|NA|TRBV27|TRBJ2-2
CASRTSSTGELFF
TGTGCCAGCAGGACTAGTTCCACCGGGGAGCTGTTTTTT
>NA|TRBD2|TRBV11-3|TRBJ2-1
CASSSFLAGVENEQFF
TGTGCCAGCAGCTCCTTCCTAGCGGGGGTAGAGAATGAGCAGTTCTTC
>NA|TRBD1|TRBV27|TRBJ1-5
CASSLSVAGGLPQHF
TGTGCCAGCAGTTTATCGGTGGCAGGGGGCCTGCCCCAGCATTTT
>NA|NA|TRBV30|TRBJ2-3
CAWTQSTDTQYF
TGTGCCTGGACCCAAAGCACAGATACGCAGTATTTT
>NA|NA|TRBV23-1|TRBJ2-1
CASSQTQYRRRGWNEQFF
TGCGCCAGCAGTCAAACCCAATACAGGCGGCGAGGATGGAATGAGCAGTTCTTC
>NA|NA|TRBV7-6|TRBJ1-2
CASGQSGEGGYTF
TGTGCCAGCGGTCAATCAGGGGAAGGAGGCTACACCTTC
>NA|TRBD1|TRBV11-2|TRBJ1-6
CASSSLGTENSPLHF
TGTGCCAGCAGCTCATTAGGGACAGAAAATTCACCCCTCCACTTT
>NA|TRBD1|TRBV7-9|TRBJ1-1
CASSSVTGDTEAFF
TGTGCCAGCAGTTCTGTGACAGGGGACACTGAAGCTTTCTTT
>NA|NA|TRBV5-4|TRBJ1-2
CASSSTKKTGPYGYTF
TGTGCCAGCAGCTCAACTAAAAAGACAGGACCCTATGGCTACACCTTC
>NA|NA|TRBV5-1|TRBJ1-1
CASSGQNTEAFF
TGCGCCAGCAGCGGACAGAACACTGAAGCTTTCTTT
>NA|TRBD1|TRBV4-1|TRBJ2-7
CASSQPGQAYEQYF
TGCGCCAGCAGCCAACCGGGACAGGCCTACGAGCAGTACTTC
>NA|TRBD2|TRBV11-2|TRBJ2-2
CASSLWIAGGSGELFF
TGTGCCAGCAGCTTATGGATAGCGGGGGGTTCCGGGGAGCTGTTTTTT
>NA|NA|TRBV5-4|TRBJ2-1
CASSLVFDEQFF
TGTGCCAGCAGCTTGGTATTCGATGAGCAGTTCTTC
>NA|TRBD1|TRBV6-4|TRBJ1-1
CASSGQGALRWAEAFF
TGTGCCAGCAGTGGACAGGGGGCGCTGCGGTGGGCTGAAGCTTTCTTT
>NA|NA|TRBV30|TRBJ1-3
CAWDGASGNTIYF
TGTGCTTGGGACGGAGCCTCTGGAAACACCATATATTTT
>NA|TRBD1|TRBV29-1|TRBJ1-2
CSVESGGKIYGYTF
TGCAGCGTTGAATCAGGGGGCAAGATCTATGGCTACACCTTC
>NA|NA|TRBV18|TRBJ2-5
CASSPEQETQYF
TGTGCCAGCTCACCAGAACAGGAGACCCAGTACTTC
>NA|TRBD1|TRBV30|TRBJ1-2
CAWSVRGRWYGYTF
TGTGCCTGGAGTGTCAGGGGGCGCTGGTATGGCTACACCTTC
>NA|NA|TRBV9|TRBJ1-2
CASTGRHYGYTF
TGTGCCAGCACTGGCCGTCACTATGGCTACACCTTC
>NA|TRBD1|TRBV13|TRBJ1-6
CASSLAGGSPLHF
TGTGCCAGCAGCTTGGCAGGGGGCTCACCCCTCCACTTT
>once|NA|TRBV6-6|TRBJ1-1
CASSYATTEMNTEAFF
TGTGCCAGCAGTTACGCCACGACAGAGATGAACACTGAAGCTTTCTTT
>NA|NA|TRBV19|TRBJ2-2
CASAESGVNTGELFF
TGTGCCAGTGCGGAATCAGGGGTGAACACCGGGGAGCTGTTTTTT
>medium-sized|NA|TRBV30|TRBJ1-2
CAWGTGRASYTF
TGTGCCTGGGGTACGGGCAGGGCAAGCTACACCTTC
>NA|TRBD1|TRBV5-5|TRBJ1-2
CASSLGWDRANYGYTF
TGTGCCAGCAGCTTGGGATGGGACAGAGCTAACTATGGCTACACCTTC
>NA|NA|TRBV5-1|TRBJ1-1
CASKESNSNTEAFF
TGCGCCAGCAAGGAGTCTAACTCGAACACTGAAGCTTTCTTT
>NA|TRBD1|TRBV19|TRBJ1-6
CASSIVAGGAYSPLHF
TGTGCCAGTAGTATAGTCGCAGGGGGCGCGTATTCACCCCTCCACTTT
>NA|NA|TRBV7-2|TRBJ1-5
CASSLGVLQPQHF
TGTGCCAGCAGCTTAGGTGTACTTCAGCCCCAGCATTTT
>NA|TRBD1|TRBV4-2|TRBJ1-1
CASSQGGGRGNTEAFF
TGTGCCAGCAGCCAAGGAGGGGGCAGGGGGAACACTGAAGCTTTCTTT
>NA|NA|TRBV5-4|TRBJ1-5
CASSYMTGPSSYSNQPQHF
TGTGCCAGCAGCTATATGACAGGTCCCAGTTCATATAGCAATCAGCCCCAGCATTTT
>NA|TRBD2|TRBV15|TRBJ2-7
CATSRVGAGAYEQYF
TGTGCCACCAGCAGAGTCGGGGCGGGAGCCTACGAGCAGTACTTC
>NA|TRBD1|TRBV27|TRBJ2-7
CASSLGTGDEQYF
TGTGCCAGCAGTTTAGGGACAGGGGACGAGCAGTACTTC
>NA|NA|TRBV12-3/TRBV12-4|TRBJ1-1
CASSLVEIEAFF
TGTGCCAGCAGTTTAGTAGAAATAGAAGCTTTCTTT
>NA|TRBD1|TRBV3-1/TRBV3-2|TRBJ1-6
CASSQPTDRGGSPLHF
TGTGCCAGCAGCCAACCTACGGACAGGGGGGGTTCACCCCTCCACTTT
>NA|TRBD1|TRBV3-1/TRBV3-2|TRBJ2-7
CASSRSDVGGTDSRYEQYF
TGTGCCAGCAGCCGGAGCGACGTTGGTGGGACAGACTCTAGATACGAGCAGTACTTC
>NA|NA|TRBV4-1|TRBJ2-7
CASSQEESTIYEQYF
TGCGCCAGCAGCCAAGAGGAGTCGACCATCTACGAGCAGTACTTC
>NA|NA|TRBV7-2|TRBJ2-7
CASTPQIGQNYEQYF
TGTGCCAGCACTCCCCAAATAGGACAGAACTACGAGCAGTACTTC
>NA|TRBD1|TRBV30|TRBJ1-5
CAWSDTGGGRQPQHF
TGTGCCTGGAGTGATACAGGGGGCGGACGGCAGCCCCAGCATTTT
>few|NA|TRBV9|TRBJ1-6
CASSVDSGNNSPLHF
TGTGCCAGCAGCGTAGATTCGGGGAACAATTCACCCCTCCACTTT
>once|NA|TRBV2|TRBJ2-1
CASRKWGPSLNEQFF
TGTGCCAGCAGGAAGTGGGGGCCGAGCCTCAATGAGCAGTTCTTC